This T cell receptor (beta chain) was identified during a study of radiation and T cells in renal cell carcinoma. On the study more broadly: Nephrectomy followed 15 Gy stereotactic body radiation by 4 weeks. Points from the study as a whole: Without pretreatment biopsies, baseline tumor clonotype presence was undetermined. From baseline, blood top tumor clonotypes peaked at 2 weeks post-radiation.

The assay was immunoSEQ multiplex PCR, and TCRdb's table has in-frame clones only and misses some. Among over 60,000 clones, 65% to 90% were seen once, and the ten largest hold approximately 22%. Sample time point: blood 2 weeks post-SBRT. Treatment defined: 15 Gy SBRT to primary tumor, nephrectomy 4 weeks later. This renal cell carcinoma was of the clear cell type. CDR1 and CDR2 (germline): PRHDT, FYEKMQ (reference sequence). This CDR3 has 13 amino acids. The junction had 5 bases not matched to a gene; V was cut back by 5 bases and J by 4 bases. With regard to this clone: Its antigen is still unknown.

This TCR derives from a woman aged 50 to 60 with renal cell carcinoma. The sample consisted of blood, taken from a patient whose treatment included radiotherapy and nephrectomy. V usage is TRBV13 and J usage is TRBJ2-7, with 7 bases that match TRBD1. The CDR3 nucleotides are TGTGCCAGCAGCCCAGACAGGGCTTACGAGCAGTACTTC. This encodes CASSPDRAYEQYF.